A single sample gave rise to the 26 T cell receptor beta chains below, sequenced in a study of shared T cell receptors in the human thymus. TCRdb keeps only in-frame clones here, not all; method: immunoSEQ multiplex PCR. The data show about 710,000 clones, 80% to 90% seen once. Separately, the same data were catalogued under a study of human thymus T cells.

Sequences were obtained from thymocytes. The receptors were gathered from a boy younger than two with a congenital heart defect.

This chain joins TRBV5-6 and TRBJ2-1; 12 bases agree with TRBD2. The CDR3 is 18 amino acids. V was pared by 4 bases and J by 0 bases, with 8 bases of the junction left unmatched. From germline, CDR1 is SGHDT and CDR2 YYEEEE. The CDR3 sequence is CASSPGLAGWSSYNEQFF. CDR3 nucleotides: TGTGCCAGCAGCCCTGGACTAGCGGGATGGAGCTCCTACAATGAGCAGTTCTTC.

DNA for the CDR3: TGTGCCAGCAGCTTACAGCAGGGGGACTACGAGCAGTACTTC. Residues: CASSLQQGDYEQYF. The gene calls are TRBV7-2 and TRBJ2-7; TRBD1 matches 7 bases. Germline CDR1 SGHTA, CDR2 FQGNSA. This CDR3 spans 14 amino acids. Unmatched junction bases numbered 4, after V lost 2 bases and J lost 3 bases.

The chain recombines TRBV11-2 with TRBJ2-7; TRBD2 might be the D (6 bases). V dropped 1 base and J dropped 2 bases, with 6 bases sitting between them. CDR1 and CDR2 (germline): SGHAT, FQNNGV. CDR3 length: 13 amino acids. The DNA of the CDR3 is TGTGCCAGCAGCTTAGCGGGGGCCTACGAGCAGTACTTC. Protein: CASSLAGAYEQYF.

CDR3 sequence (DNA): TGTGCCAGCAGCTTTTTCCCAGGACAGGCGCTATACGAGCAGTACTTC. This gives the protein CASSFFPGQALYEQYF. The gene calls are TRBV11-2 and TRBJ2-7, with 7 positions matching TRBD1. Germline V gene lookup returns CDR1 SGHAT and CDR2 FQNNGV. The CDR3 spans 16 residues. J gave up 4 bases and V 3 bases, and 12 bases lay outside the gene matches.

V is TRBV6-4 and J is TRBJ2-2, with TRBD1 matching 9 bases. Germline trimming cut 3 bases from V and 0 bases from J; bases unmatched to any gene: 8. The CDR3 totals 18 residues. Per germline, CDR1 MRHNA and CDR2 SNTAGT. DNA of the CDR3: TGTGCCAGCAGTGAAGAGTTAGGGACAGGGACGAACACCGGGGAGCTGTTTTTT. Protein: CASSEELGTGTNTGELFF.

The rearrangement uses TRBV4-3 and TRBJ1-1; D gene uncertain. From germline, CDR1 is LGHNA and CDR2 YSLEER. This CDR3 spans 18 amino acids. Trimming pared 2 bases from V and 0 bases from J, leaving 19 bases between. The CDR3 reads CASSQWNRCRDVNTEAFF. The CDR3 coding sequence is TGCGCCAGCAGCCAATGGAATCGGTGCCGGGATGTGAACACTGAAGCTTTCTTT.

A single count supports this clone. V and J are TRBV30 and TRBJ1-5; 8 bases map to TRBD1. CDR1 is GTSNPN and CDR2 is SVGIG in the germline V gene (reference sequence). The V and J ends lost 2 bases and 5 bases, in that order; junction bases with no gene match: 14. CDR3 length: 17 amino acids. This CDR3 reads CAWSTQNLDRGDQPQHF. The DNA of the CDR3 is TGTGCCTGGAGTACTCAAAACCTTGACAGGGGCGATCAGCCCCAGCATTTT.

This chain links TRBV4-1 with TRBJ2-2; 7 bases align to TRBD2. This CDR3 region has 15 residues. The trim removed 0 bases at V and 5 bases at J, leaving 3 bases unmatched. Per the germline V gene, CDR1 is MGHRA and CDR2 is YSYEKL. The CDR3 here is CASSQDRGETGELFF. The DNA of the CDR3 is TGCGCCAGCAGCCAAGATCGGGGGGAGACCGGGGAGCTGTTTTTT.

The chain has TRBV5-6 and TRBJ1-1, with TRBD1 matching over 7 bases. With V trimmed by 3 bases and J by 3 bases, 8 bases remained unmatched. CDR1 is SGHDT, CDR2 YYEEEE, per germline. The CDR3 consists of 15 residues. CDR3 DNA: TGTGCCAGCAGCTGGACACAGGGGACGGACACTGAAGCTTTCTTT. Residues: CASSWTQGTDTEAFF.

V usage is TRBV7-9 and J usage is TRBJ2-1; 12 bases match TRBD2. The germline gives CDR1 SEHNR, CDR2 FQNEAQ (reference sequence). Trimming at V came to 5 bases and at J to 4 bases, leaving 3 bases not matched to a gene. This CDR3 region has 15 residues. The CDR3 DNA sequence: TGTGCCAGCAGCCCCGGGACTAGCGGGTACAATGAGCAGTTCTTC. Translated, it gives CASSPGTSGYNEQFF.

The rearrangement joins TRBV7-6 to TRBJ2-5; weak D call: TRBD2 (5 bases). CDR3 size: 13 residues. Trimming took 1 base from V and 9 from J, leaving 12 bases between them. The germline V gene has CDR1 SGHVS and CDR2 FNYEAQ. The CDR3 DNA reads as TGTGCCAGCAGCTTAGATCTTAGCGTGGCCCAGTACTTC. Amino acids: CASSLDLSVAQYF.

V usage is TRBV6-1 and J usage is TRBJ2-1; TRBD2 matches 10 bases. The V segment lost 6 bases and the J segment 6 bases; nucleotides outside the gene matches: 8. The CDR3 loop spans 15 amino acids. Per germline, CDR1 MNHNS and CDR2 SASEGT. CDR3 nucleotides: TGTGCCAGCAGCTTTCTAGCGGGAGCAGCCAATGAGCAGTTCTTC. This sequence encodes CASSFLAGAANEQFF.

The chain uses TRBV5-1 and TRBJ2-1, with 11 bases that match TRBD2. Germline lookup yields CDR1 SGHRS and CDR2 YFSETQ. V lost 6 bases and J lost 3; bases outside the gene matches: 11. This CDR3 spans 17 amino acids. CDR3 sequence: CASTSIPGLAVYNEQFF. The CDR3 DNA reads as TGCGCCAGCACTTCAATCCCGGGACTAGCGGTCTACAATGAGCAGTTCTTC.

The chain joins TRBV9 to TRBJ2-5; no clear D gene. Germline V CDR1 and CDR2: SGDLS, YYNGEE. V lost 3 bases and J lost 0, with 3 bases in between. CDR3 length equals 12 residues. The CDR3 region is CASSANQETQYF. For the CDR3, the DNA is TGTGCCAGCAGCGCCAACCAAGAGACCCAGTACTTC.

This clone was observed a single time. The V and J genes are TRBV7-2 and TRBJ2-7, with 10 nucleotides matching TRBD2. V lost 0 bases and J lost 3; bases outside the gene matches: 11. This CDR3 region has 18 residues. Germline V CDR1 and CDR2: SGHTA, FQGNSA. The CDR3: CASSLATGTSGTFYEQYF. The CDR3 nucleotides are TGTGCCAGCAGCTTAGCGACCGGTACTAGCGGGACTTTCTACGAGCAGTACTTC.

On this clone: A read error may account for a junction end that differs from germline. This chain connects TRBV5-1 to TRBJ2-7; 7 bases fit TRBD1. This CDR3 region has 14 residues. Germline V gives CDR1 SGHRS, CDR2 YFSETQ. The CDR3 DNA reads as TGCGCCAGCACCTTGTACAGGGGAGAAGGCGAGCAGTACTTC. Its protein product is CASTLYRGEGEQYF.

This clone was seen a single time. This chain connects TRBV27 to TRBJ2-3; D might be TRBD1 (6 bases). V gave up 3 bases and J gave up 5 bases, with 24 bases separating them. CDR1 is MNHEY, CDR2 SMNVEV, per germline (reference sequence). The CDR3 is 18 residues long. CDR3 sequence reads: CASSLVPGTKVAQDTQYF. For the CDR3, the DNA is TGTGCCAGCAGTTTGGTTCCCGGGACAAAGGTGGCACAAGATACGCAGTATTTT.

J is TRBJ2-3 and V is TRBV28; 10 nucleotides align to TRBD2. The CDR3 consists of 16 residues. Germline V gene sequence: CDR1 MDHEN, CDR2 SYDVKM. V was pared by 5 bases and J by 2 bases, with 7 bases of the junction left unmatched. The CDR3 DNA reads TGTGCCAGCAGTGAGGGACTAGCGAGGGACACAGATACGCAGTATTTT. This codes for CASSEGLARDTDTQYF.

V usage is TRBV2 and J usage is TRBJ2-4, with TRBD1 identical over 7 bases. Trimming cost V 6 bases and J 4 bases; bases outside gene matches: 6. Germline V gene lookup returns CDR1 SNHLY and CDR2 FYNNEI. The CDR3 is made up of 14 amino acids. CDR3 nucleotide sequence: TGTGCCAGCAGAGGGGACAGCCTAAAAAACATTCAGTACTTC. Its protein is CASRGDSLKNIQYF.

This clone was seen a handful of times. The chain recombines TRBV19 with TRBJ2-7, with TRBD2 as a possible D gene (5 bases). Trimming removed 3 bases at V and 5 bases at J, with 8 bases between. The CDR3 spans 12 residues. From germline, CDR1 is LNHDA and CDR2 SQIVND (reference sequence). The CDR3 sequence: CASSIRDDEQYF. The CDR3 bases are TGTGCCAGTAGTATTCGGGATGACGAGCAGTACTTC.

The chain links TRBV19 to TRBJ1-1; 7 nucleotides line up with TRBD1. CDR3 length equals 14 residues. CDR1 LNHDA and CDR2 SQIVND come from the germline V gene (reference sequence). Trimming removed 7 bases from V and 3 bases from J; junction bases left unmatched: 8. The CDR3 region has the DNA TGTGCCAGTAAGGGTGACAGGGACCACACTGAAGCTTTCTTT. It translates to CASKGDRDHTEAFF. The entire variable domain, with the rest obtained from reference TRBV19 and TRBJ1-1, is as follows: DGGITQSPKYLFRKEGQNVTLSCEQNLNHDAMYWYRQDPGQGLRLIYYSQIVNDFQKGDIAEGYSVSREKKESFPLTVTSAQKNPTAFYLCASKGDRDHTEAFFGQGTRLTVV.

The chain carries TRBV5-1 and TRBJ2-5, with D possibly TRBD2 on 6 matching bases. Trimming cost V 3 bases and J 4 bases, with 16 bases left between them. The CDR3 consists of 15 residues. CDR1 is SGHRS, CDR2 YFSETQ, per germline. The CDR3 loop is CASSYSGIGGETQYF. In nucleotides, the CDR3 is TGCGCCAGCAGCTATTCCGGGATCGGGGGAGAGACCCAGTACTTC.

The rearrangement joins TRBV9 to TRBJ1-1; maybe TRBD1 (5 bases). V lost 2 bases to trimming and J lost 6 bases, with 17 bases between them. Germline lookup yields CDR1 SGDLS and CDR2 YYNGEE. The CDR3 extends over 15 amino acids. Here the CDR3 reads CASSVRREWGAEAFF. The CDR3 DNA follows: TGTGCCAGCAGCGTTAGGAGGGAATGGGGCGCTGAAGCTTTCTTT.

The chain links TRBV10-3 to TRBJ1-1; D not certain. Trimming pared 0 bases from V and 1 base from J, leaving 15 bases between. Germline V gives CDR1 ENHRY, CDR2 SYGVKD. CDR3 length: 17 residues. The CDR3 loop reads CAISESRGRLQNTEAFF. For the CDR3, the DNA is TGTGCCATCAGTGAGTCCCGAGGGAGGCTACAGAACACTGAAGCTTTCTTT.

The rearrangement links TRBV6-1 to TRBJ2-7; 14 bases fit TRBD2. J lost 4 bases, V lost 3 bases, and 11 bases had no gene match. Germline V gene data show CDR1 as MNHNS and CDR2 as SASEGT. The length of the CDR3 is 18 residues. This chain's CDR3 is CASSEGTSGSWLLYEQYF. The CDR3 region has the DNA TGTGCCAGCAGTGAGGGGACTAGCGGGAGTTGGTTGTTGTACGAGCAGTACTTC.

The chain employs TRBV5-1 and TRBJ2-7, with TRBD2 matching 9 bases. The CDR3 has 16 amino acids. Unmatched junction bases numbered 5, after V lost 1 base and J lost 0 bases. Per the germline V gene, CDR1 is SGHRS and CDR2 is YFSETQ. In DNA, the CDR3 is TGCGCCAGCAGCTTGACTAGCGGGTGGAGCTCCTACGAGCAGTACTTC. Translation: CASSLTSGWSSYEQYF.